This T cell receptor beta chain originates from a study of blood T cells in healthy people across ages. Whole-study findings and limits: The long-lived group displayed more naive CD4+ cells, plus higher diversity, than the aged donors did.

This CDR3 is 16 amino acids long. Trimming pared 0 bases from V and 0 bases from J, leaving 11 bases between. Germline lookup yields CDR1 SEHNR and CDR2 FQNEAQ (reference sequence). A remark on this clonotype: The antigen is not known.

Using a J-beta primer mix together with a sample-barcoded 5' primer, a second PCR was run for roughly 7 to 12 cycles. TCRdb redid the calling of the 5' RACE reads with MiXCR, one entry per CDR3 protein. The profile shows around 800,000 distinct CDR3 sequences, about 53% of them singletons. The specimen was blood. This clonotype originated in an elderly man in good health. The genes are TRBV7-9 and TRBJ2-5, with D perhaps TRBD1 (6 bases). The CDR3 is CASSLAPGHDQETQYF. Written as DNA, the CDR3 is TGTGCCAGCAGCTTAGCTCCGGGACACGACCAAGAGACCCAGTACTTC.